The entry below describes one T cell receptor (beta chain). Its antigen is undetermined. This entry belongs to a study of siplizumab effects on memory and regulatory T cells. Findings of the study overall: Poor capture below about 10^-5 frequency left most alloreactive clones unmapped to unstimulated subsets.

V was pared by 5 bases and J by 7 bases, with 14 bases between. The CDR3 sequence is 14 residues long. Here immunoSEQ multiplex PCR was the method, and the copy in TCRdb shows in-frame clones only, minus some. The table has tens of thousands of clones, 79% seen once; the top ten hold roughly 0.4%. The chain is built from TRBV6-7 and TRBJ2-2; D not certain. TRBV6-7 is an ORF; its function is uncertain. This clonotype originated in a human donor in good health. The sequenced material came from memory CD4+ T cells sorted from blood. CDR3 amino acids: CASSPGPAYGELFF. In DNA form, the CDR3 reads TGTGCCAGCAGTCCCGGACCTGCATACGGGGAGCTGTTTTTT.